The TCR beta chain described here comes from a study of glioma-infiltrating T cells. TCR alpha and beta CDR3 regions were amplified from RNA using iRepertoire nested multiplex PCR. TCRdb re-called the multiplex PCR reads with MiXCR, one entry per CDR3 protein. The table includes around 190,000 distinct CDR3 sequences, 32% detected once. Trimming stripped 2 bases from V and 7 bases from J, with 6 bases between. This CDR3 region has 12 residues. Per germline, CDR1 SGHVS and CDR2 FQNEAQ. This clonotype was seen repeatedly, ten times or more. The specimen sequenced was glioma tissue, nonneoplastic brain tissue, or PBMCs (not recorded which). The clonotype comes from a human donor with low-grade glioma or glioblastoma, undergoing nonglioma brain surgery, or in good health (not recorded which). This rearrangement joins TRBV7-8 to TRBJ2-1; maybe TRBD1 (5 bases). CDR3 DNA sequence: TGTGCCAGCAGCTTAAGACAGAATGAGCAGTTCTTC. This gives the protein CASSLRQNEQFF.